This TCR beta chain was observed in a study of OX40 agonist ivuxolimab in advanced cancers. Study-level information: Ivuxolimab, an agonistic anti-OX40 (CD134) antibody, was given to patients. The eligibility criteria allowed prior anti-PD-1, anti-PD-L1 or anti-CTLA-4 therapy, and 40% had some. A partial response was reached by three patients: one with hepatocellular carcinoma and two with cutaneous melanoma.

General observations from the study: Dose levels from 0.1 to 3.0 mg/kg saw CD4+ and CD8+ blood T cells expand clonally by week 6.

Only in-frame clones appear in the TCRdb table, and some are missing; sequencing was by immunoSEQ multiplex PCR. The sample shows around 56,000 clones, around 90% of them seen only once. This clone came up a few times. Its target is not known. After removal of 5 bases from V and 0 bases from J, the junction contained 10 bases not matched to a gene. Germline V gene sequence: CDR1 SGHAT, CDR2 FQDESV (reference sequence). The CDR3 extends over 16 amino acids. The V gene is TRBV11-1, the J gene TRBJ2-7, with TRBD1 identical over 7 bases. Here the sequenced sample was CD4+ or CD8+ T cells sorted from blood, taken in a trial of the OX40 agonist ivuxolimab. This receptor was taken from an adult with an advanced solid tumor such as melanoma, head and neck, liver or kidney cancer. The DNA of the CDR3 is TGTGCCAGCAGCGTAAACAGGGGAACTAGCTCCTACGAGCAGTACTTC. Protein sequence: CASSVNRGTSSYEQYF.